A single sample gave rise to the 29 T cell receptor beta chains below, sequenced in a study of Tregs in tolerant kidney transplant recipients. Repertoires were generated with immunoSEQ multiplex PCR, while TCRdb's copy carries only in-frame clones and drops some. The top ten hold around 0.6% of the sample, which has some 110,000 clones, approximately 90% seen once. Sequencing used CD4+ T cells from blood. Receptors originate from a human donor in good health.

The rearrangement uses TRBV5-1 and TRBJ1-6; tentatively, D is TRBD1 (5 bases). Trimming took off 2 bases at V and 5 bases at J, with 14 bases between the two ends. Germline V CDR1 and CDR2: SGHRS, YFSETQ. The length of the CDR3 is 16 residues. The CDR3 DNA follows: TGCGCCAGCAGCTTCCATCGGACAACTGATAATTCACCCCTCCACTTT. Translated, it gives CASSFHRTTDNSPLHF.

The rearrangement joins TRBV5-4 to TRBJ2-3, with TRBD2 matching over 16 bases. V lost 3 bases, J lost 0 bases, and 1 base stayed unmatched. This CDR3 region has 17 residues. Germline CDR1 is SGHNT and CDR2 is YYREEE (reference sequence). The CDR3 sequence is CASSSGLAGGSTDTQYF. The CDR3 nucleotides read TGTGCCAGCAGCTCGGGACTAGCGGGGGGGAGCACAGATACGCAGTATTTT. The full variable domain, in which reference TRBV5-4 and TRBJ2-3 provide the parts outside the CDR3, is ETGVTQSPTHLIKTRGQQVTLRCSSQSGHNTVSWYQQALGQGPQFIFQYYREEENGRGNFPPRFSGLQFPNYSSELNVNALELDDSALYLCASSSGLAGGSTDTQYFGPGTRLTVL.

This chain links TRBV5-1 with TRBJ2-3; D perhaps matches TRBD1 (6 bases). Trimming shortened V by 1 base and J by 1 base, and 19 bases separated the two germline ends. The CDR3 covers 18 residues. Germline CDR1 is SGHRS and CDR2 is YFSETQ. This CDR3 reads CASSLTQGYPTRTDTQYF. The CDR3 DNA is TGCGCCAGCAGCTTGACGCAGGGGTACCCCACCCGCACAGATACGCAGTATTTT.

The chain is built from TRBV9 and TRBJ2-7, with D perhaps TRBD1 (6 bases). This CDR3 has 17 amino acids. V was trimmed by 3 bases and J by 3 bases, leaving 22 bases between them. Germline V CDR1 and CDR2: SGDLS, YYNGEE. The CDR3 DNA follows: TGTGCCAGCAGCGCCGCGGGCGGACGGGACACCCTCTACGAGCAGTACTTC. Translation: CASSAAGGRDTLYEQYF.

In its sample, this clone was seen a few times. The gene calls are TRBV5-1 and TRBJ2-1, with TRBD1 matching over 8 bases. The CDR3 is 15 residues long. Per germline, CDR1 SGHRS and CDR2 YFSETQ. V lost 3 bases and J lost 3; bases outside the gene matches: 5. CDR3 sequence reads: CASSYRTGFYNEQFF. CDR3 in DNA: TGCGCCAGCAGCTACAGGACAGGGTTCTACAATGAGCAGTTCTTC.

The rearrangement uses TRBV15 and TRBJ1-3; D is ambiguous. Germline assignment: CDR1 LNHNV and CDR2 YYDKDF (reference sequence). V was shortened by 5 bases and J by 7 bases, with 9 bases between the two germline ends. CDR3 length equals 12 residues. The CDR3 DNA follows: TGTGCCACCAGCTCCTACGGCAACACCATATATTTT. It encodes CATSSYGNTIYF. The full variable domain, rest sourced from reference TRBV15 and TRBJ1-3, is DAMVIQNPRYQVTQFGKPVTLSCSQTLNHNVMYWYQQKSSQAPKLLFHYYDKDFNNEADTPDNFQSRRPNTSFCFLDIRSPGLGDTAMYLCATSSYGNTIYFGEGSWLTVV.

The chain is built from TRBV7-5 and TRBJ2-3; the DNA was not used to check the table's D call, TRBD2. TRBV7-5 is described as a pseudogene. The CDR3 has 13 residues. The CDR3 DNA sequence: TGTGTCAGAAGCTCCCTAGGCACAGATACGCAGTATTTT. It encodes CVRSSLGTDTQYF.

The CDR3 region is CASSQGSNTEAFF. The DNA of the CDR3 is TGTGCCAGCTCACAAGGGTCGAACACTGAAGCTTTCTTT. This rearrangement joins TRBV18 to TRBJ1-1; D remains ambiguous. Per germline, CDR1 KGHSH and CDR2 LQKENI. The CDR3 is made up of 13 amino acids. Trimming stripped 4 bases from V and 1 base from J, with 7 bases between.

This clone was observed a few times. Other DNA sequences of this sample code for an identical CDR3. The chain combines TRBV2 with TRBJ1-2; D is unclear. V gave up 1 base and J gave up 5 bases, with 5 bases separating them. The CDR3 has 12 residues. Germline CDR1 reads SNHLY; CDR2 reads FYNNEI. This chain's CDR3 is CASSEGLYGYTF. DNA for the CDR3: TGTGCCAGCAGTGAAGGACTGTATGGCTACACCTTC.

The V call is TRBV6-5, the J call TRBJ1-2; D uncertain. The V end was cut by 4 bases, the J end by 3 bases, with 12 bases between. The CDR3 length is 14 residues. CDR1 and CDR2 (germline): MNHEY, SVGAGI. The CDR3 loop is CASSSPGTHYGYTF. CDR3 DNA sequence: TGTGCCAGCAGTTCCCCGGGTACCCACTATGGCTACACCTTC.

This rearrangement joins TRBV19 to TRBJ1-5; D perhaps matches TRBD1 (5 bases). CDR1 is LNHDA and CDR2 is SQIVND in the germline V gene (reference sequence). The CDR3 contains 15 residues. Trimming removed 5 bases from V and 6 bases from J, with 17 bases in between. The CDR3 loop reads CASSGGDSRFQPQHF. The CDR3 DNA follows: TGTGCCAGTAGTGGTGGGGACTCTCGGTTTCAGCCCCAGCATTTT.

This clone was seen a single time. The V call is TRBV18, the J call TRBJ2-1; D may be TRBD1 (6 bases). Deletions cut 5 bases from V and 0 bases from J, with 11 bases between. The CDR3 consists of 15 residues. Germline CDR1 reads KGHSH; CDR2 reads LQKENI. Here the CDR3 DNA reads TGTGCCAGCTCAACAGGACAGAACTCCTACAATGAGCAGTTCTTC. Its translation: CASSTGQNSYNEQFF. The complete variable domain, with remaining parts taken from reference TRBV18 and TRBJ2-1, reads NAGVMQNPRHLVRRRGQEARLRCSPMKGHSHVYWYRQLPEEGLKFMVYLQKENIIDESGMPKERFSAEFPKEGPSILRIQQVVRGDSAAYFCASSTGQNSYNEQFFGPGTRLTVL.

The rearrangement links TRBV18 to TRBJ2-4; possible D gene TRBD2, 6 bases. Germline-derived CDR1 and CDR2 are KGHSH and LQKENI. This CDR3 has 14 amino acids. The germline V and J ends were trimmed by 3 bases and 9 bases, with 15 bases remaining between them. CDR3 sequence: CASSPGGGNGIQYF. In nucleotides, the CDR3 is TGTGCCAGCTCACCGGGGGGAGGCAACGGCATTCAGTACTTC.

A word on this clone: The sample has other DNA sequences that encode this CDR3 too. The V and J genes are TRBV6-5 and TRBJ1-1; maybe TRBD1 (5 bases). The CDR3 is made up of 14 amino acids. V gave up 0 bases and J gave up 5 bases, with 10 bases separating them. The germline gives CDR1 MNHEY, CDR2 SVGAGI. CDR3 protein: CASSYSAGRTEAFF. DNA of the CDR3: TGTGCCAGCAGTTACTCCGCAGGGAGAACTGAAGCTTTCTTT.

The genes are TRBV5-1 and TRBJ1-1; unclear D gene. The CDR3 runs to 16 residues. Between the trimmed V and J ends, which lost 4 bases and 0 bases, there was a span of 16 bases. Germline lookup yields CDR1 SGHRS and CDR2 YFSETQ. This CDR3 reads CASSPGPGGMNTEAFF. The CDR3 DNA sequence: TGCGCCAGCAGCCCCGGGCCCGGAGGGATGAACACTGAAGCTTTCTTT.

The chain carries TRBV30 and TRBJ2-1, with D possibly being TRBD2 (6 bases). Germline lookup yields CDR1 GTSNPN and CDR2 SVGIG (reference sequence). This CDR3 is built from 17 residues. V was trimmed by 3 bases and J by 0 bases, leaving 18 bases between them. The CDR3 loop reads CAWRRLNRGSSYNEQFF. The CDR3 region has the DNA TGTGCCTGGAGAAGGCTGAACCGGGGGAGCTCCTACAATGAGCAGTTCTTC. Variable domain in full (rest from reference TRBV30 and TRBJ2-1): SQTIHQWPATLVQPVGSPLSLECTVEGTSNPNLYWYRQAAGRGLQLLFYSVGIGQISSEVPQNLSASRPQDRQFILSSKKLLLSDSGFYLCAWRRLNRGSSYNEQFFGPGTRLTVL.

This clone was detected a few times. The chain combines TRBV4-2 with TRBJ2-7; tentatively, D is TRBD2 (5 bases). The CDR3 extends over 15 amino acids. Germline V lookup: CDR1 LGHNA, CDR2 YNFKEQ. V was shortened by 4 bases and J by 3 bases, with 16 bases between the two germline ends. For the CDR3, the DNA is TGTGCCAGCAGCCTTGAGGCTAGCTCAAACTACGAGCAGTACTTC. It is translated as CASSLEASSNYEQYF.

The V and J genes are TRBV7-2 and TRBJ2-1; TRBD2 matches at 9 bases. The CDR3 has 14 amino acids. V lost 5 bases to trimming and J lost 2 bases; unmatched junction nucleotides: 1. Germline V lookup: CDR1 SGHTA, CDR2 FQGNSA. CDR3 sequence: CASSRGRAYNEQFF. In nucleotides, the CDR3 is TGTGCCAGCAGCCGCGGGAGGGCCTACAATGAGCAGTTCTTC.

The V and J genes are TRBV27 and TRBJ2-7, with TRBD2 as a possible D gene (6 bases). The length of the CDR3 is 16 residues. Germline-derived CDR1 and CDR2 are MNHEY and SMNVEV (reference sequence). Trimming took 0 bases from V and 3 from J, leaving 15 bases between them. This CDR3 reads CASSLSSTSIRYEQYF. DNA of the CDR3: TGTGCCAGCAGTTTATCGAGCACTAGCATACGCTACGAGCAGTACTTC.

The chain employs TRBV5-8 and TRBJ2-5, with 8 bases aligning to TRBD2. V lost 2 bases and J lost 4; bases outside the gene matches: 1. The V gene's germline CDR1 is SGHTS and CDR2 YDEGEE. The CDR3 is 13 amino acids. The CDR3 DNA follows: TGTGCCAGCAGCTTTACTAGCGGAGAGACCCAGTACTTC. Protein: CASSFTSGETQYF. The full variable domain, in which reference TRBV5-8 and TRBJ2-5 provide the parts outside the CDR3, is EAGVTQSPTHLIKTRGQQATLRCSPISGHTSVYWYQQALGLGLQFLLWYDEGEERNRGNFPPRFSGRQFPNYSSELNVNALELEDSALYLCASSFTSGETQYFGPGTRLLVL.

In DNA, the CDR3 is TGCAGCGTTGGGCGCCGGGCGTATGCTAACTATGGCTACACCTTC. Translating gives CSVGRRAYANYGYTF. The V gene is TRBV29-1, the J gene TRBJ1-2; no clear D gene. Between the trimmed V and J ends, which lost 4 bases and 0 bases, there was a span of 15 bases. Germline V gene lookup returns CDR1 SQVTM and CDR2 ANQGSEA. This CDR3 contains 15 residues.

The chain is built from TRBV2 and TRBJ1-1; D not certain. Trimming cost V 3 bases and J 1 base, with 9 bases left between them. Looked up from germline, CDR1 is SNHLY and CDR2 is FYNNEI. This CDR3 has 14 residues. In DNA, the CDR3 is TGTGCCAGCAGTGAGAGAGGCAAGAACACTGAAGCTTTCTTT. This codes for CASSERGKNTEAFF.

This chain links TRBV18 with TRBJ1-2, with TRBD1 as a possible D gene (6 bases). Germline V gene data show CDR1 as KGHSH and CDR2 as LQKENI. V was pared by 1 base and J by 4 bases, with 10 bases between. The CDR3 has 14 residues. In nucleotides, the CDR3 is TGTGCCAGCTCACCACGAGGGGGAAGCTATGGCTACACCTTC. It encodes CASSPRGGSYGYTF.

The rearrangement joins TRBV19 to TRBJ2-7; D not certain. Germline assignment: CDR1 LNHDA and CDR2 SQIVND (reference sequence). V was pared by 6 bases and J by 0 bases, with 12 bases between. This CDR3 contains 14 residues. DNA of the CDR3: TGTGCCAGTAGCGGCCGGGCTCCCTCCTACGAGCAGTACTTC. This codes for CASSGRAPSYEQYF.

The CDR3 nucleotides are TGCGCCAGCAGCTTGGAAGTTCGTCGGACCCAAGAGACCCAGTACTTC. Its translation is CASSLEVRRTQETQYF. This chain uses TRBV5-1 with TRBJ2-5; D remains unclear. CDR1 SGHRS and CDR2 YFSETQ come from the germline V gene. This CDR3 is built from 16 residues. The germline V and J ends were trimmed by 0 bases and 1 base, with 13 bases remaining between them.

The chain employs TRBV11-2 and TRBJ2-1; 10 positions agree with TRBD2. The CDR3 is 19 residues long. Per germline, CDR1 SGHAT and CDR2 FQNNGV. V was clipped by 1 base and J by 0 bases; unmatched bases: 9. In DNA, the CDR3 is TGTGCCAGCAGCTTAGTACAGACTAGCGGGCTAAGCTCCTACAATGAGCAGTTCTTC. Its translation: CASSLVQTSGLSSYNEQFF.

V usage is TRBV11-3 and J usage is TRBJ2-2; D may be TRBD1 (6 bases). The germline gives CDR1 SGHNT, CDR2 YENEEA. The germline V and J ends were trimmed by 1 base and 1 base, with 7 bases remaining between them. There are 15 residues in the CDR3. In DNA, the CDR3 is TGTGCCAGCAGCTTAGCCAGGGGGAACACCGGGGAGCTGTTTTTT. It translates to CASSLARGNTGELFF.

The genes are TRBV19 and TRBJ2-1; D is uncertain. Trimming took 3 bases from V and 2 from J, leaving 17 bases between them. The germline gives CDR1 LNHDA, CDR2 SQIVND (reference sequence). The CDR3 runs to 17 residues. CDR3 sequence: CASSMDPRALTYNEQFF. The CDR3 DNA reads as TGTGCCAGTAGTATGGACCCCCGGGCCCTAACCTACAATGAGCAGTTCTTC.

The rearrangement uses TRBV4-1 and TRBJ2-7; TRBD2 is a possible D gene (6 bases). Deletions cut 1 base from V and 4 bases from J, with 23 bases between. The CDR3 is 18 residues long. The germline CDR1 and CDR2 sequences are MGHRA and YSYEKL. In DNA, the CDR3 is TGCGCCAGCAGCCAAGGAAGGGTGGCTCCGGGACTTTTTTACGAGCAGTACTTC. It encodes CASSQGRVAPGLFYEQYF.